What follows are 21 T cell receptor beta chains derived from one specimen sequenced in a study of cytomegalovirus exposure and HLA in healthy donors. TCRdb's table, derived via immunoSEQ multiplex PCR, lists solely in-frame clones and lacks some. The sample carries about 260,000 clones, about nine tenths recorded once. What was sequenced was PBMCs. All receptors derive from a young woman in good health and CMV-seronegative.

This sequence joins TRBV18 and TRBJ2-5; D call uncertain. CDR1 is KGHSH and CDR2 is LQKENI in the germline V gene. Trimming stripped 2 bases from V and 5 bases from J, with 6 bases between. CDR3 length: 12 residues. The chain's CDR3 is CASSPTQETQYF. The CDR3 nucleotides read TGTGCCAGCTCACCAACCCAGGAGACCCAGTACTTC.

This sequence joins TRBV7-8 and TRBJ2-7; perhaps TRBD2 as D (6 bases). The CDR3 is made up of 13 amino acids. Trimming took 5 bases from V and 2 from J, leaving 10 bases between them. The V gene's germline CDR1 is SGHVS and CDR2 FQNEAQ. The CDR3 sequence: CASSLEGPYEQYF. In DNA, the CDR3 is TGTGCCAGCAGCCTGGAGGGCCCCTACGAGCAGTACTTC.

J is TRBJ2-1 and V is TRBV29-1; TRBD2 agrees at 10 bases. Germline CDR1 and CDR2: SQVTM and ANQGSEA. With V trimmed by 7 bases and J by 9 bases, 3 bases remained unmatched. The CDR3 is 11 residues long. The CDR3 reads CSGRLAGEQFF. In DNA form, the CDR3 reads TGCAGCGGCCGACTAGCGGGTGAGCAGTTCTTC.

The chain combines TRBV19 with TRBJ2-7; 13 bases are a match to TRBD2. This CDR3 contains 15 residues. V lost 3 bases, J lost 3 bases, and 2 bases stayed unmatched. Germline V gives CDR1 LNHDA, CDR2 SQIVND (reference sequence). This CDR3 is CASSMGTSGIYEQYF. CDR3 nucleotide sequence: TGTGCCAGTAGTATGGGGACTAGCGGGATCTACGAGCAGTACTTC.

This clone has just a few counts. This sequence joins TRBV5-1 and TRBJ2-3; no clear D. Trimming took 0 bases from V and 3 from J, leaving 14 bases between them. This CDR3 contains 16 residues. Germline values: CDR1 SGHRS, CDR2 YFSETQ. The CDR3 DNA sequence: TGCGCCAGCAGCTTGGGAAGGAGTATTAGGACAGATACGCAGTATTTT. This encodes CASSLGRSIRTDTQYF.

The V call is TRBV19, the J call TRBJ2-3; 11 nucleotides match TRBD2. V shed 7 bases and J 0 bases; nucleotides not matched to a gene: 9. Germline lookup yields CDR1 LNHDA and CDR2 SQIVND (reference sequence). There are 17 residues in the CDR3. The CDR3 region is CASTPGLAVTSTDTQYF. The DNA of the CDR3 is TGTGCCAGTACCCCGGGACTAGCGGTTACTAGCACAGATACGCAGTATTTT.

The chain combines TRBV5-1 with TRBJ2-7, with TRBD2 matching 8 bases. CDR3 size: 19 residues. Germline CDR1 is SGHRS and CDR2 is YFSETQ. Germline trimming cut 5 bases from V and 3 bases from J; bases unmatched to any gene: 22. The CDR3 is CASRSGTRGEVWRVYEQYF. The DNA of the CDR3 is TGCGCCAGCAGGTCCGGGACTAGGGGAGAGGTCTGGCGGGTCTACGAGCAGTACTTC.

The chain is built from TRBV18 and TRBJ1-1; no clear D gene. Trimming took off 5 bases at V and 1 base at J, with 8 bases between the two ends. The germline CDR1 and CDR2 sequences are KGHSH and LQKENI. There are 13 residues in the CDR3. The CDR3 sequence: CASSGPGNTEAFF. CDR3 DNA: TGTGCCAGCTCAGGACCAGGGAACACTGAAGCTTTCTTT. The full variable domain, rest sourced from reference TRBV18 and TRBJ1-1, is NAGVMQNPRHLVRRRGQEARLRCSPMKGHSHVYWYRQLPEEGLKFMVYLQKENIIDESGMPKERFSAEFPKEGPSILRIQQVVRGDSAAYFCASSGPGNTEAFFGQGTRLTVV.

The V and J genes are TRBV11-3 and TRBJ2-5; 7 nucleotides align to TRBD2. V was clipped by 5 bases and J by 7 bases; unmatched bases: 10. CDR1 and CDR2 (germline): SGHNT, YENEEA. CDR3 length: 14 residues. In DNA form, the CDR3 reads TGTGCCAGCAGCAGGAGCGGAGGGAGGGGGACCCAGTACTTC. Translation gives CASSRSGGRGTQYF.

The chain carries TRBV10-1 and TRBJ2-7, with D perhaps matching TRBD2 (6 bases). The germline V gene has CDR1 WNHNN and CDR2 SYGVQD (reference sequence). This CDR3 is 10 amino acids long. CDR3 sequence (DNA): TGCGCGGAGGGAACCTACGAGCAGTACTTC. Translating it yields CAEGTYEQYF.

Here the CDR3 reads CASSEGPPPVNEQFF. The CDR3 coding sequence is TGCGCCAGCAGTGAAGGACCCCCCCCGGTCAATGAGCAGTTCTTC. This chain links TRBV10-2 with TRBJ2-1; unclear D gene. V dropped 3 bases and J dropped 6 bases, with 15 bases sitting between them. Germline loops: CDR1 WSHSY, CDR2 SAAADI. The CDR3 contains 15 residues.

As DNA, the CDR3 is TGCGCCAGCAGCCACAGGAGTTCTGAAAAACTGTTTTTT. It encodes CASSHRSSEKLFF. The rearrangement joins TRBV4-1 to TRBJ1-4; D is ambiguous. V lost 3 bases, J lost 7 bases, and 9 bases lay in between. The CDR3 extends over 13 amino acids. Germline V lookup: CDR1 MGHRA, CDR2 YSYEKL.

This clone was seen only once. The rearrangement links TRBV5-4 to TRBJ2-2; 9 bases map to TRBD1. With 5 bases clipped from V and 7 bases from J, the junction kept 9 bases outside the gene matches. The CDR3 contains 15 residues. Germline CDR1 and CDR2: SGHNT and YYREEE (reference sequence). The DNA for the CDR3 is TGTGCCAGCAGTAACCCCGGGACAGGGATCGGGGAGCTGTTTTTT. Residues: CASSNPGTGIGELFF. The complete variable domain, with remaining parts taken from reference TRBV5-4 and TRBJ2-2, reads ETGVTQSPTHLIKTRGQQVTLRCSSQSGHNTVSWYQQALGQGPQFIFQYYREEENGRGNFPPRFSGLQFPNYSSELNVNALELDDSALYLCASSNPGTGIGELFFGEGSRLTVL.

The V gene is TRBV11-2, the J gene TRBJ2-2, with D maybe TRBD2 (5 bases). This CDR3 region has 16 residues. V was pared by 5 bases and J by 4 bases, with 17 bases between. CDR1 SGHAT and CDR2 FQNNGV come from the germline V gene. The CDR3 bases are TGTGCCAGCAGCAGGAGAGAGGGCCTTGGCACCGGGGAGCTGTTTTTT. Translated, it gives CASSRREGLGTGELFF. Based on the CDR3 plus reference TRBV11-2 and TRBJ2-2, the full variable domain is EAGVAQSPRYKIIEKRQSVAFWCNPISGHATLYWYQQILGQGPKLLIQFQNNGVVDDSQLPKDRFSAERLKGVDSTLKIQPAKLEDSAVYLCASSRREGLGTGELFFGEGSRLTVL.

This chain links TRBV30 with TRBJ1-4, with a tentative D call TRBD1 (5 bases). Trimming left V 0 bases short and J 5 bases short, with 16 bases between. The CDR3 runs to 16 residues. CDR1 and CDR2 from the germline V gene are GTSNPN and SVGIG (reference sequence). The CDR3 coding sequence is TGTGCCTGGAGTGTACCCTCAGGGTGGACAAATGAAAAACTGTTTTTT. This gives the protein CAWSVPSGWTNEKLFF.

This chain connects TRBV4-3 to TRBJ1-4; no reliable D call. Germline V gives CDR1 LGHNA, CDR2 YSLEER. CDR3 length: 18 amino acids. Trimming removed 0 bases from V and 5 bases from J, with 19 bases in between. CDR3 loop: CASSQEIGYGELNEKLFF. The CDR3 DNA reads TGCGCCAGCAGCCAAGAAATAGGTTATGGGGAGCTGAATGAAAAACTGTTTTTT.

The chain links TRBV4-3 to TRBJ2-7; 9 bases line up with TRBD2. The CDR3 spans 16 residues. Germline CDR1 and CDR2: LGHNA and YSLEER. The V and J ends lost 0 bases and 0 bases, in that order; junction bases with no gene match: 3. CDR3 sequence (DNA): TGCGCCAGCAGCCAAGATGCGGGGGGGCTCTCCTACGAGCAGTACTTC. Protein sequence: CASSQDAGGLSYEQYF.

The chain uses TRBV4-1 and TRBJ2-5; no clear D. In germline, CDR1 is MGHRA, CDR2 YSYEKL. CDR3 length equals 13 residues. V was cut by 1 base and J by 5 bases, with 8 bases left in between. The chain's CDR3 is CASSQVNGETQYF. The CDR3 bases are TGCGCCAGCAGCCAAGTCAATGGGGAGACCCAGTACTTC.

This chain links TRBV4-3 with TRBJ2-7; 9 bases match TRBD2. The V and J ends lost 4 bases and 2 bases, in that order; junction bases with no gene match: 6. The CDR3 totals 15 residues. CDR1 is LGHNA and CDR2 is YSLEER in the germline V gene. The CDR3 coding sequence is TGCGCCAGCAGCCCCGGGGCTAGCGGGACCTACGAGCAGTACTTC. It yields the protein CASSPGASGTYEQYF.

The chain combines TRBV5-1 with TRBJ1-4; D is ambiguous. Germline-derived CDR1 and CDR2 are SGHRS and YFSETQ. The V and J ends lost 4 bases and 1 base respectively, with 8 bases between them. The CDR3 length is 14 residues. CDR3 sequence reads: CASSPGETNEKLFF. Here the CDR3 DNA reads TGCGCCAGCAGCCCCGGAGAAACTAATGAAAAACTGTTTTTT.

CDR3 DNA sequence: TGTGCCAGCAGCAGTGACAGGGTCCCTGAAGCTTTCTTT. Translation: CASSSDRVPEAFF. The V call is TRBV5-4, the J call TRBJ1-1; 7 nucleotides align to TRBD1. Unmatched junction bases numbered 6, after V lost 4 bases and J lost 6 bases. CDR1 is SGHNT, CDR2 YYREEE, per germline (reference sequence). The CDR3 loop spans 13 amino acids.